Following are 29 T cell receptor beta chains from one sample sequenced in a study of T cell repertoires in cytomegalovirus infection. TCRdb called the reads again in MiXCR, with one record for every CDR3 protein. The sample contains about 920,000 distinct CDR3 sequences, approximately 33% of which appear only once. No antigen has been assigned to these receptors. The source was cultured CD8+ T cells from PBMCs, collected from culture after CMV antigen stimulation. The receptors stem from a human donor in good health (CMV status not recorded). Some clones in this sample may be carry-over from other donors' samples.

This clonotype was seen many times. The chain employs TRBV7-8 and TRBJ1-6; no definite D call. V was pared by 4 bases and J by 2 bases, with 12 bases between. The CDR3 contains 16 residues. In germline, CDR1 is SGHVS, CDR2 FQNEAQ. CDR3 bases: TGTGCCAGCAGCTCAGGCCGCGGGGCCTATAATTCACCCCTCCACTTT. It codes for CASSSGRGAYNSPLHF. Complete variable domain (other parts from reference TRBV7-8 and TRBJ1-6): GAGVSQSPRYKVAKRGQDVALRCDPISGHVSLFWYQQALGQGPEFLTYFQNEAQLDKSGLPSDRFFAERPEGSVSTLKIQRTQQEDSAVYLCASSSGRGAYNSPLHFGNGTRLTVT.

This clonotype showed up just a few times. This chain connects TRBV29-1 to TRBJ2-5, with 11 bases that match TRBD2. Trimming took 1 base from V and 0 from J; bases not matched to a gene: 1. This CDR3 is 15 amino acids long. Germline V gene sequence: CDR1 SQVTM, CDR2 ANQGSEA. CDR3 residues: CSVEGTSGYQETQYF. CDR3 coding DNA: TGCAGCGTTGAAGGGACTAGCGGGTACCAAGAGACCCAGTACTTC.

This sequence joins TRBV6-5 and TRBJ2-3; TRBD2 matches 8 bases. The CDR3 totals 17 residues. Unmatched junction bases numbered 12, after V lost 2 bases and J lost 5 bases. Germline V gene sequence: CDR1 MNHEY, CDR2 SVGAGI. The CDR3 protein is CASSYNRRTSSIDTQYF. The CDR3, as DNA: TGTGCCAGCAGTTACAATCGGCGGACTAGCTCCATAGATACGCAGTATTTT.

The table lists this clonotype with a few counts. The chain carries TRBV6-6 and TRBJ2-5; 14 nucleotides align to TRBD2. CDR1 is MNHNY, CDR2 SVGAGI, per germline (reference sequence). The V segment lost 8 bases and the J segment 4 bases; nucleotides outside the gene matches: 9. This CDR3 contains 16 residues. CDR3 region: CASRGGGLAGGETQYF. The CDR3 DNA reads as TGTGCCAGCCGGGGGGGCGGACTAGCGGGGGGAGAGACCCAGTACTTC.

This chain uses TRBV10-3 with TRBJ2-6; 13 bases align to TRBD2. The CDR3 spans 15 residues. The V gene's germline CDR1 is ENHRY and CDR2 SYGVKD. The J segment lost 1 base and the V segment lost 10 bases, leaving 1 base of the junction unmatched. CDR3 DNA sequence: TGTGCCACGACTAGCGGGGGGTCTGGGGCCAACGTCCTGACTTTC. It specifies CATTSGGSGANVLTF.

This clonotype came up a few times. The chain couples TRBV7-6 to TRBJ1-2, with 8 bases identical to TRBD1. The CDR3 runs to 13 residues. The germline V gene has CDR1 SGHVS and CDR2 FNYEAQ. Losses at the gene ends were 8 bases for V and 6 bases for J; bases not matched to a gene: 8. The DNA for the CDR3 is TGTGCCAGCGCCCCAGGGGGCAGAGATGGCTACACCTTC. Translation gives CASAPGGRDGYTF. The variable domain in full, with the rest retrieved from reference TRBV7-6 and TRBJ1-2, is GAGVSQSPRYKVTKRGQDVALRCDPISGHVSLYWYRQALGQGPEFLTYFNYEAQQDKSGLPNDRFSAERPEGSISTLTIQRTEQRDSAMYRCASAPGGRDGYTFGSGTRLTVV.

The V and J genes are TRBV7-9 and TRBJ1-2, with 7 bases aligning to TRBD1. The CDR3 runs 15 residues. Trimming removed 1 base from V and 6 bases from J; junction bases left unmatched: 8. CDR1 and CDR2 (germline): SEHNR, FQNEAQ (reference sequence). The CDR3 spells CASSLGGFDRDGYTF. In DNA, the CDR3 is TGTGCCAGCAGCTTAGGGGGATTTGACAGGGATGGCTACACCTTC.

This clonotype was seen a single time. The chain joins TRBV11-2 to TRBJ2-5, with 12 bases lining up with TRBD1. Unmatched junction bases numbered 4, after V lost 2 bases and J lost 3 bases. The germline CDR1 and CDR2 sequences are SGHAT and FQNNGV. This CDR3 comprises 16 residues. CDR3 sequence (DNA): TGTGCCAGCAGCTTACGGGACAGGGGGCTCAAAGAGACCCAGTACTTC. It codes for CASSLRDRGLKETQYF.

The chain couples TRBV7-2 to TRBJ1-6, with a possible D match to TRBD1 (5 bases). Germline CDR1 is SGHTA and CDR2 is FQGNSA. Trimming took 3 bases from V and 4 from J, leaving 10 bases between them. CDR3 length: 15 residues. CDR3 DNA sequence: TGTGCCAGCAGCTTCTCCGAGGGGTATAATTCACCCCTCCACTTT. It codes for CASSFSEGYNSPLHF.

V is TRBV11-2 and J is TRBJ1-2; D unresolved. Trimming cost V 3 bases and J 0 bases, with 11 bases left between them. The CDR3 runs 15 residues. Germline-derived CDR1 and CDR2 are SGHAT and FQNNGV. CDR3 loop: CASSLGSTPNYGYTF. CDR3 DNA: TGTGCCAGCAGCTTGGGATCAACCCCTAACTATGGCTACACCTTC. Filled out from reference TRBV11-2 and TRBJ1-2, the complete variable domain reads EAGVAQSPRYKIIEKRQSVAFWCNPISGHATLYWYQQILGQGPKLLIQFQNNGVVDDSQLPKDRFSAERLKGVDSTLKIQPAKLEDSAVYLCASSLGSTPNYGYTFGSGTRLTVV.

The J gene is TRBJ1-5, the V gene TRBV2, with D uncertain. The V end lost 1 base, the J end lost 9 bases, and 10 bases lay between the germline ends. Germline-derived CDR1 and CDR2 are SNHLY and FYNNEI. The CDR3 has 13 amino acids. CDR3 coding DNA: TGTGCCAGCAGTGAAGAAACCGCGTGGCCCCAGCATTTT. Amino acids: CASSEETAWPQHF.

V and J are TRBV19 and TRBJ1-5; tentatively, D is TRBD1 (6 bases). V lost 3 bases and J lost 9, with 15 bases in between. Germline V lookup: CDR1 LNHDA, CDR2 SQIVND (reference sequence). CDR3 length: 14 amino acids. CDR3 protein: CASSISGGSPPQHF. The CDR3, as DNA: TGTGCCAGTAGTATTTCCGGGGGCTCGCCGCCCCAGCATTTT.

Comment on this clonotype: Being one base from a much bigger clone, this may be a read error. DNA for the CDR3: TGTGCCAGCAGTTACTGGACAGGGGGCCTTCAATATGGCTACACCTTC. Protein sequence: CASSYWTGGLQYGYTF. J is TRBJ1-2 and V is TRBV28; 11 positions agree with TRBD1. The germline gives CDR1 MDHEN, CDR2 SYDVKM. The J segment lost 5 bases and the V segment lost 4 bases, leaving 9 bases of the junction unmatched. The CDR3 has 16 amino acids.

The chain recombines TRBV14 with TRBJ2-3; D is ambiguous. Trimming stripped 0 bases from V and 4 bases from J, with 11 bases between. This CDR3 has 15 residues. Germline CDR1 reads SGHDN; CDR2 reads FVKESK. In DNA, the CDR3 is TGTGCCAGCAGCCAAGATTCCGGTGGGGCAGATACGCAGTATTTT. It translates to CASSQDSGGADTQYF.

V gene TRBV5-1 combines with J gene TRBJ2-7, with D perhaps assigned TRBD1 or TRBD2 (6 bases each). Trimming cost V 0 bases and J 2 bases, with 12 bases left between them. The length of the CDR3 is 15 residues. The V gene's germline CDR1 is SGHRS and CDR2 YFSETQ. CDR3 bases: TGCGCCAGCAGCTTGGCCGGGGGCAGAACCTACGAGCAGTACTTC. Its translation: CASSLAGGRTYEQYF.

This clonotype was observed a handful of times. The rearrangement links TRBV20-1 to TRBJ1-1, with 7 bases aligning to TRBD1. The CDR3 consists of 13 residues. Germline V gene lookup returns CDR1 DFQATT and CDR2 SNEGSKA (reference sequence). V shed 5 bases, J shed 4 bases, and the junction held 7 bases outside the gene matches. The CDR3 is CSASWTGFTEAFF. The DNA for the CDR3 is TGCAGTGCTTCTTGGACAGGCTTCACTGAAGCTTTCTTT.

Ten or more counts support this clonotype. The rearrangement links TRBV14 to TRBJ2-7; D is ambiguous. This CDR3 is built from 16 residues. Trimming removed 2 bases from V and 0 bases from J, with 14 bases in between. Germline V gene sequence: CDR1 SGHDN, CDR2 FVKESK. For the CDR3, the DNA is TGTGCCAGCAGCCAAAAGGGATCCAGGATCTCCTACGAGCAGTACTTC. The encoded protein is CASSQKGSRISYEQYF.

This chain uses TRBV5-6 with TRBJ1-1; 7 bases match TRBD1. The CDR3 has 13 residues. V was clipped by 6 bases and J by 4 bases; unmatched bases: 6. CDR1 and CDR2 (germline): SGHDT, YYEEEE. The DNA of the CDR3 is TGTGCCAGCACCACAGGGGCGGGCACTGAAGCTTTCTTT. Translated: CASTTGAGTEAFF.

This clonotype was detected only a few times. CDR3 coding DNA: TGTGCCAGCAGCCCCTATTACTATCCAGATACGCAGTATTTT. Translating it yields CASSPYYYPDTQYF. V is TRBV11-3 and J is TRBJ2-3, with D unclear. Looked up from germline, CDR1 is SGHNT and CDR2 is YENEEA. V lost 5 bases and J 4 bases, leaving 13 bases between the germline ends. The CDR3 contains 14 residues.

This rearrangement joins TRBV29-1 to TRBJ2-1; 8 nucleotides agree with TRBD1. V shed 6 bases, J shed 7 bases, and the junction held 11 bases outside the gene matches. The CDR3 totals 14 residues. The germline V gene encodes CDR1 SQVTM and CDR2 ANQGSEA. The CDR3 loop reads CSVVGQGLLNEQFF. DNA of the CDR3: TGCAGCGTGGTAGGACAGGGTTTGTTGAATGAGCAGTTCTTC.

This clonotype turned up a few times. The chain has TRBV6-5 and TRBJ1-5; the D gene is possibly TRBD1 (6 bases). The CDR3 spans 15 residues. V was trimmed by 0 bases and J by 5 bases, leaving 11 bases between them. The germline CDR1 and CDR2 sequences are MNHEY and SVGAGI. The CDR3 DNA sequence: TGTGCCAGCAGTTACTCCACAGGGCCGGATCAGCCCCAGCATTTT. This gives the protein CASSYSTGPDQPQHF.

This chain joins TRBV4-2 and TRBJ1-2; no firm D call. Germline V lookup: CDR1 LGHNA, CDR2 YNFKEQ. The CDR3 is 14 amino acids. V was trimmed by 1 base and J by 4 bases, leaving 10 bases between them. The CDR3 spells CASSQGHITYGYTF. The CDR3 DNA reads TGTGCCAGCAGCCAAGGACACATTACCTATGGCTACACCTTC.

This clonotype showed up many times. V and J are TRBV20-1 and TRBJ2-1, with 8 bases lining up with TRBD2. CDR3 size: 16 residues. V was pared by 0 bases and J by 0 bases, with 4 bases of the junction left unmatched. CDR1 and CDR2 (germline): DFQATT, SNEGSKA (reference sequence). The DNA of the CDR3 is TGCAGTGCTAGAGACCACGGGACTAGCTCCTACAATGAGCAGTTCTTC. It encodes CSARDHGTSSYNEQFF.

This clonotype was picked up many times. This chain uses TRBV12-3 or TRBV12-4 with TRBJ2-1, with 12 positions matching TRBD1. The CDR3 consists of 20 residues. V dropped 3 bases and J dropped 0; count of bases not matched to a gene: 12. CDR3 protein: CASSLHSGTGGFYSYNEQFF. Here the CDR3 DNA reads TGTGCCAGCAGTTTGCACAGTGGGACAGGGGGCTTTTACTCCTACAATGAGCAGTTCTTC.

This clonotype was seen a handful of times. The rearrangement joins TRBV6-1 to TRBJ2-1; D ambiguous. The CDR3 is 16 amino acids. Trimming removed 0 bases from V and 5 bases from J, with 14 bases in between. Germline loops: CDR1 MNHNS, CDR2 SASEGT. CDR3 in amino acids: CASSEAGQSPDNEQFF. The CDR3 DNA reads as TGTGCCAGCAGTGAAGCGGGTCAGAGCCCTGACAATGAGCAGTTCTTC.

CDR3 in amino acids: CASSLAGGTQLYEQYF. Here the CDR3 DNA reads TGTGCCAGCAGTTTAGCGGGCGGGACACAACTATACGAGCAGTACTTC. The chain couples TRBV12-3 or TRBV12-4 to TRBJ2-7, with D perhaps being TRBD1 or TRBD2 (6 bases each). The germline V and J ends were trimmed by 0 bases and 4 bases, with 16 bases remaining between them. This CDR3 region has 16 residues.

This clonotype has ten or more counts. V usage is TRBV4-3 and J usage is TRBJ1-1, with 12 bases aligning to TRBD1. There are 16 residues in the CDR3. V shed 5 bases, J shed 3 bases, and the junction held 7 bases outside the gene matches. Germline V gene lookup returns CDR1 LGHNA and CDR2 YSLEER. In DNA, the CDR3 is TGCGCCAGCAGCGCCCCGGGACAGGGGGCGGACACTGAAGCTTTCTTT. It codes for CASSAPGQGADTEAFF.

This clonotype was counted a few times. The chain employs TRBV19 and TRBJ1-5, with D hard to call. This CDR3 has 12 amino acids. Trimming took off 10 bases at V and 4 bases at J, with 11 bases between the two ends. The germline CDR1 and CDR2 sequences are LNHDA and SQIVND (reference sequence). CDR3 DNA sequence: TGTGCCACCAGAACTTTAAATCAGCCCCAGCATTTT. This gives the protein CATRTLNQPQHF.

This clonotype was counted many times. The chain has TRBV27 and TRBJ2-7, with 7 bases fitting TRBD2. J was trimmed by 2 bases and V by 6 bases; bases with no gene match: 7. Germline V gene lookup returns CDR1 MNHEY and CDR2 SMNVEV (reference sequence). CDR3 length: 14 residues. The CDR3 nucleotides read TGTGCCAGCAGCTTAGCGGGCAGAGCCTACGAGCAGTACTTC. Translation gives CASSLAGRAYEQYF.